These 6 T cell receptor beta chains came from one sample sequenced in a study of T cell changes during pregnancy in multiple sclerosis. Sequencing was performed with immunoSEQ multiplex PCR; in TCRdb, only in-frame clones are kept and a portion is missing. This table holds roughly 99,000 clones, less than 95% found once. The specimen comprised peripheral blood, sampled in the third trimester of pregnancy. The receptors stem from a female donor in good health, enrolled as a control in a pregnancy study.

This chain uses TRBV19 with TRBJ1-2; maybe TRBD1 (5 bases). The CDR3 sequence is 12 residues long. Trimming stripped 7 bases from V and 7 bases from J, with 13 bases between. The V gene's germline CDR1 is LNHDA and CDR2 SQIVND (reference sequence). The CDR3 region is CASTMGGSGYTF. In DNA form, the CDR3 reads TGTGCCAGTACCATGGGGGGGAGTGGCTACACCTTC.

The gene calls are TRBV6-5 and TRBJ2-7; 9 bases fit TRBD2. CDR1 and CDR2 (germline): MNHEY, SVGAGI. The length of the CDR3 is 14 residues. V lost 4 bases to trimming and J lost 4 bases; unmatched junction nucleotides: 5. The CDR3 spells CASSFSLAGYEQYF. The CDR3 DNA sequence: TGTGCCAGCAGTTTTAGCCTAGCGGGGTACGAGCAGTACTTC.

This rearrangement joins TRBV9 to TRBJ1-1; D uncertain. The CDR3 runs to 13 residues. V was trimmed by 3 bases and J by 1 base, leaving 7 bases between them. CDR1 is SGDLS and CDR2 is YYNGEE in the germline V gene. This CDR3 is CASSARGNTEAFF. CDR3 nucleotides: TGTGCCAGCAGCGCCCGCGGGAACACTGAAGCTTTCTTT.

In this sample, this clone turned up once. This chain links TRBV19 with TRBJ1-2, with 8 bases lining up with TRBD1. The CDR3 length is 17 residues. Germline V gene sequence: CDR1 LNHDA, CDR2 SQIVND (reference sequence). V trimming: 5 bases; J trimming: 2 bases; junction bases outside the gene matches: 13. CDR3 protein: CASSPNAGGVWNYGYTF. The DNA for the CDR3 is TGTGCCAGTAGTCCCAATGCAGGGGGCGTGTGGAACTATGGCTACACCTTC.

The chain combines TRBV19 with TRBJ1-2; D ambiguous. Deletions cut 3 bases from V and 4 bases from J, with 18 bases between. CDR3 size: 16 residues. Germline CDR1 and CDR2: LNHDA and SQIVND (reference sequence). CDR3 in amino acids: CASSIRDSKGGYGYTF. The CDR3 DNA is TGTGCCAGTAGTATCCGAGATTCAAAGGGAGGCTATGGCTACACCTTC.

Worth noting for this clone: Other DNA sequences in this sample translate to the same CDR3. The V gene is TRBV27, the J gene TRBJ1-2; 8 positions match TRBD1. V gave up 5 bases and J gave up 7 bases; unmatched junction bases: 6. Germline V gene data show CDR1 as MNHEY and CDR2 as SMNVEV (reference sequence). The CDR3 covers 13 residues. The DNA of the CDR3 is TGTGCCAGCAGTCGACAGGGGCGAAGTGGCTACACCTTC. It codes for CASSRQGRSGYTF.